This T cell receptor (beta chain) was retrieved from a study of regulatory T cells in long-lasting Graves disease. Documented time point: persistent/refractory GD, antithyroid drugs over 5 years with positive TRAb. PBMC RNA was the source of the TCR library. This clonotype was recorded many times. With iRepertoire HTBI primers and Arm-PCR of CDR3 regions, TCR beta libraries were built. TCRdb recomputed calls from the multiplex PCR reads with MiXCR, one row per CDR3 protein. The table shows a few hundred thousand distinct CDR3 sequences, with around 20% occurring only once. The CDR3 extends over 14 amino acids. V lost 4 bases and J lost 3, with 10 bases in between. Germline V CDR1 and CDR2: SNHLY, FYNNEI.

J is TRBJ1-5 and V is TRBV2; D ambiguous. The TCR originated in a female donor with Graves disease. Material: peripheral blood mononuclear cells (PBMCs), obtained when the disease was refractory, from a patient treated with antithyroid drugs. The CDR3 coding sequence is TGTGCCAGCAGTGGTTTGGGAAACAATCAGCCCCAGCATTTT. This sequence encodes CASSGLGNNQPQHF.